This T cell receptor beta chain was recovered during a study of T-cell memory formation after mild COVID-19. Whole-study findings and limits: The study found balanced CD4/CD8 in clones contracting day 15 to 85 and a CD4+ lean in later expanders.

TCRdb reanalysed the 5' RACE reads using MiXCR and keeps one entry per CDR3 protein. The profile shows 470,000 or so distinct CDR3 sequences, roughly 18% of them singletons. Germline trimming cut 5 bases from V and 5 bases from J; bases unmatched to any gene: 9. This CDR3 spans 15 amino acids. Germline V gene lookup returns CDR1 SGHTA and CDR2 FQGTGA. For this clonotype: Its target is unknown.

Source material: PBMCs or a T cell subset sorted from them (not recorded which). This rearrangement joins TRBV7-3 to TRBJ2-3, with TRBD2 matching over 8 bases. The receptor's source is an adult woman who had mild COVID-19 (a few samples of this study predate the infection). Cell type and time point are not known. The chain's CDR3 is CASSKSGSGGDTQYF. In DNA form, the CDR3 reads TGTGCCAGCAGCAAAAGCGGGAGTGGGGGAGATACGCAGTATTTT. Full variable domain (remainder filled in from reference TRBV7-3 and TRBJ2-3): GAGVSQTPSNKVTEKGKYVELRCDPISGHTALYWYRQSLGQGPEFLIYFQGTGAADDSGLPNDRFFAVRPEGSVSTLKIQRTERGDSAVYLCASSKSGSGGDTQYFGPGTRLTVL.